Below are 26 T cell receptor beta chains sequenced from a single sample in a study of regulatory T cells in long-lasting Graves disease (dated by TCRdb to 2020 to 2022). The library was built by means of multiplex PCR. Sequencing was performed on an Illumina HiSeq 4000. iRepertoire HTBI primers and Arm-PCR amplification of CDR3 regions were used to construct TCR beta libraries. TCRdb ran its own pipeline on the public reads, namely fastp trimming at Q25 and MiXCR clone calling, and kept in-frame beta chains. Every distinct CDR3 protein forms one entry, paired with its most common genes and DNA. This sample is represented by 350,000 to 500,000 distinct CDR3 sequences; 15% to 20% of them were singletons. Less than 30% of the sample goes to the ten largest clones. In the paper's terms, the time point label means: newly diagnosed GD, antithyroid drugs for less than 3 months. For both TCR sequencing and RNA sequencing, RNA was extracted from PBMCs using TRIzol.

This same sample was also taken into another study, of T cells in Graves' hyperthyroidism and ophthalmopathy.

Source: peripheral blood mononuclear cells (PBMCs), taken at new diagnosis, from a patient treated with antithyroid drugs. The source is a woman between 18 and 29 years old with Graves disease. Donor details come from another sample of the same person, matched by shared clones.

At least ten counts were recorded for this clonotype. V is TRBV7-3 and J is TRBJ2-1, with 12 bases that match TRBD2. Germline trimming cut 5 bases from V and 10 bases from J; bases unmatched to any gene: 6. CDR1 is SGHTA, CDR2 FQGTGA, per germline. The CDR3 extends over 14 amino acids. DNA for the CDR3: TGTGCCAGCAGCGTACCAGGACTAGCGGGGGAGCAGTTCTTC. Protein sequence: CASSVPGLAGEQFF. Drawing the rest from reference TRBV7-3 and TRBJ2-1, the complete variable domain is GAGVSQTPSNKVTEKGKYVELRCDPISGHTALYWYRQSLGQGPEFLIYFQGTGAADDSGLPNDRFFAVRPEGSVSTLKIQRTERGDSAVYLCASSVPGLAGEQFFGPGTRLTVL.

This clonotype came up a few times. The chain uses TRBV5-1 and TRBJ2-5; TRBD2 matches at 9 bases. Germline CDR1 SGHRS, CDR2 YFSETQ. The CDR3 is 15 residues long. V lost 2 bases to trimming and J lost 9 bases; unmatched junction nucleotides: 11. For the CDR3, the DNA is TGCGCCAGCAGCTTAGAGGCTAGCGGGACCGAACCCCAGTACTTC. Amino acid sequence: CASSLEASGTEPQYF. Combining the CDR3 with reference TRBV5-1 and TRBJ2-5 gives the whole variable domain KAGVTQTPRYLIKTRGQQVTLSCSPISGHRSVSWYQQTPGQGLQFLFEYFSETQRNKGNFPGRFSGRQFSNSRSEMNVSTLELGDSALYLCASSLEASGTEPQYFGPGTRLLVL.

The CDR3: CASSQEGTFWATNTGELFF. As DNA, the CDR3 is TGTGCCAGCAGCCAAGAGGGAACGTTCTGGGCCACGAACACCGGGGAGCTGTTTTTT. The V call is TRBV3-1, the J call TRBJ2-2; D unclear. This CDR3 is 19 amino acids long. Germline lookup yields CDR1 LGHDT and CDR2 YNNKEL (reference sequence). The V gene lost 0 bases and the J gene lost 0 bases, with 17 bases spanning the gap.

The sample holds many counts of this clonotype. V usage is TRBV28 and J usage is TRBJ2-1, with TRBD1 matching 7 bases. The germline CDR1 and CDR2 sequences are MDHEN and SYDVKM. This CDR3 is built from 14 residues. V lost 3 bases to trimming and J lost 6 bases; unmatched junction nucleotides: 5. The CDR3 DNA reads as TGTGCCAGCAGTTTGGCACAGGGGAGCAATGAGCAGTTCTTC. Encoded protein: CASSLAQGSNEQFF.

In this sample, this clonotype turned up many times. The V gene is TRBV5-1, the J gene TRBJ1-5; no clear D. The CDR3 has 14 residues. Germline assignment: CDR1 SGHRS and CDR2 YFSETQ. Trimming left V 4 bases short and J 5 bases short, with 13 bases between. The CDR3: CASSPDGGYQPQHF. DNA of the CDR3: TGCGCCAGCAGCCCGGACGGAGGGTATCAGCCCCAGCATTTT.

There are many counts of this clonotype. V is TRBV20-1 and J is TRBJ2-5, with 13 nucleotides matching TRBD2. V was clipped by 3 bases and J by 2 bases; unmatched bases: 6. Germline V gives CDR1 DFQATT, CDR2 SNEGSKA (reference sequence). The CDR3 is 16 amino acids. The CDR3 nucleotides are TGCAGTGCTAGGGGACTAGCGGGAAGGGCTCAAGAGACCCAGTACTTC. Amino acid sequence: CSARGLAGRAQETQYF.

J is TRBJ2-3 and V is TRBV18, with D perhaps given as TRBD1 or TRBD2 (5 bases each). The CDR3 covers 15 residues. Trimming shortened V by 1 base and J by 1 base, and 9 bases separated the two germline ends. The V gene's germline CDR1 is KGHSH and CDR2 LQKENI. CDR3 region: CASSPRDGGTDTQYF. The CDR3 nucleotides are TGTGCCAGCTCACCACGGGACGGTGGCACAGATACGCAGTATTTT.

This clonotype was observed many times. V gene TRBV2 combines with J gene TRBJ2-1, with 7 bases fitting TRBD2. The germline CDR1 and CDR2 sequences are SNHLY and FYNNEI. This CDR3 comprises 16 residues. The junction had 12 bases not matched to a gene; V was cut back by 4 bases and J by 6 bases. CDR3 bases: TGTGCCAGCAGTGCCCGGGGAGGGGTGTTCAGCAATGAGCAGTTCTTC. Its protein product is CASSARGGVFSNEQFF.

The table lists this clonotype with many counts. The V gene is TRBV18, the J gene TRBJ1-1, with a weak D call TRBD1 (5 bases). The CDR3 is 12 amino acids. CDR1 and CDR2 from the germline V gene are KGHSH and LQKENI. V lost 6 bases and J lost 6, with 11 bases in between. CDR3 sequence: CASSTGGSEAFF. The DNA for the CDR3 is TGTGCCAGCTCGACTGGGGGGTCTGAAGCTTTCTTT.

This clonotype was seen only a few times. V gene TRBV27 combines with J gene TRBJ2-5; TRBD1 matches at 10 bases. The V gene's germline CDR1 is MNHEY and CDR2 SMNVEV (reference sequence). The CDR3 totals 17 residues. Trimming at V came to 5 bases and at J to 2 bases, leaving 11 bases not matched to a gene. The CDR3 sequence is CASSASGQGFGQETQYF. DNA of the CDR3: TGTGCCAGCAGTGCATCGGGACAGGGGTTCGGGCAAGAGACCCAGTACTTC.

In this sample, this clonotype turned up a few times. The V gene is TRBV7-9, the J gene TRBJ1-2; 7 bases fit TRBD1. The CDR3 extends over 15 amino acids. The germline V gene has CDR1 SEHNR and CDR2 FQNEAQ (reference sequence). Trimming cost V 3 bases and J 6 bases; bases outside gene matches: 10. DNA for the CDR3: TGTGCCAGCAGCTTCGCATTCCAGGGGGAGAATGGCTACACCTTC. It is translated as CASSFAFQGENGYTF.

This clonotype was detected ten times or more. V usage is TRBV12-3 or TRBV12-4 and J usage is TRBJ1-1; D remains ambiguous. Trimming took off 7 bases at V and 3 bases at J, with 18 bases between the two ends. This CDR3 spans 15 amino acids. CDR3 DNA sequence: TGTGCCAGCATCATCGTCGCCCGGGGTTACACTGAAGCTTTCTTT. It yields the protein CASIIVARGYTEAFF.

V is TRBV7-3 and J is TRBJ1-3; 8 nucleotides align to TRBD1. From germline, CDR1 is SGHTA and CDR2 FQGTGA. CDR3 length equals 16 residues. Germline trimming cut 4 bases from V and 0 bases from J; bases unmatched to any gene: 5. CDR3 DNA sequence: TGTGCCAGCAGCTCGCAAGGGACAGGCTCTGGAAACACCATATATTTT. It specifies CASSSQGTGSGNTIYF.

The J gene is TRBJ2-5, the V gene TRBV2; 15 nucleotides line up with TRBD2. Germline V CDR1 and CDR2: SNHLY, FYNNEI. The CDR3 loop spans 16 amino acids. The V segment lost 2 bases and the J segment 4 bases; nucleotides outside the gene matches: 2. The CDR3 DNA sequence: TGTGCCAGCAGTGAAAGGGGACTAGCGGGAGGAGAGACCCAGTACTTC. This gives the protein CASSERGLAGGETQYF. Variable domain in full (rest from reference TRBV2 and TRBJ2-5): EPEVTQTPSHQVTQMGQEVILRCVPISNHLYFYWYRQILGQKVEFLVSFYNNEISEKSEIFDDQFSVERPDGSNFTLKIRSTKLEDSAMYFCASSERGLAGGETQYFGPGTRLLVL.

Worth noting for this clonotype: This may be a read error: a much more frequent sequence differs by one nucleotide. This chain connects TRBV20-1 to TRBJ2-1; 10 nucleotides line up with TRBD2. The CDR3 spans 15 residues. Per the germline V gene, CDR1 is DFQATT and CDR2 is SNEGSKA (reference sequence). With V trimmed by 0 bases and J by 10 bases, 9 bases remained unmatched. As DNA, the CDR3 is TGCAGTGCTAGAGATCGCAGCGGGAGGGCCGTCGAGCAGTTCTTC. This gives the protein CSARDRSGRAVEQFF.

V and J are TRBV5-6 and TRBJ2-7; 8 bases line up with TRBD2. V lost 3 bases to trimming and J lost 0 bases; unmatched junction nucleotides: 14. The CDR3 sequence is 18 residues long. Germline V gene lookup returns CDR1 SGHDT and CDR2 YYEEEE. CDR3 nucleotides: TGTGCCAGCAGCTCGATAACACTAACTAGCGGAGCCTCCTACGAGCAGTACTTC. The encoded protein is CASSSITLTSGASYEQYF.

This clonotype has only a few counts. The chain recombines TRBV29-1 with TRBJ2-5, with D tentatively TRBD2 (6 bases). Germline loops: CDR1 SQVTM, CDR2 ANQGSEA. This CDR3 is built from 13 residues. Trimming shortened V by 4 bases and J by 5 bases, and 14 bases separated the two germline ends. The CDR3 DNA follows: TGCAGCGTTGTTGGGGGTGGGGGGGAGACCCAGTACTTC. It yields the protein CSVVGGGGETQYF.

The sample holds many counts of this clonotype. The gene calls are TRBV11-2 and TRBJ2-1, with 8 bases identical to TRBD2. V was clipped by 2 bases and J by 3 bases; unmatched bases: 6. The CDR3 loop spans 16 amino acids. Per the germline V gene, CDR1 is SGHAT and CDR2 is FQNNGV. The CDR3 sequence: CASSLSGREDYNEQFF. In DNA, the CDR3 is TGTGCCAGCAGCTTAAGTGGGCGGGAGGACTACAATGAGCAGTTCTTC.

Remarks on this clonotype: A read error may be the cause here, since a much bigger clone is one base away. DNA of the CDR3: TGTGCCAGCAGCTGGGGGGGCAGGGTTAATTCACCCCTCCGCTTT. This encodes CASSWGGRVNSPLRF. This chain uses TRBV28 with TRBJ1-6; weak D call: TRBD1 (6 bases). The CDR3 sequence is 15 residues long. Germline CDR1 MDHEN, CDR2 SYDVKM.

The chain uses TRBV5-5 and TRBJ2-2; perhaps TRBD2 as D (5 bases). V was shortened by 4 bases and J by 6 bases, with 10 bases between the two germline ends. The CDR3 is 13 amino acids. Germline CDR1 SGHKS, CDR2 YYEKEE (reference sequence). The CDR3 nucleotides are TGTGCCAGCAGCGCGGACTTGTCCGGGGAGCTGTTTTTT. Its protein is CASSADLSGELFF.

This clonotype has more than one count but fewer than ten. This chain uses TRBV7-6 with TRBJ2-7; D perhaps matches TRBD1 (6 bases). The germline V and J ends were trimmed by 6 bases and 3 bases, with 15 bases remaining between them. Germline-derived CDR1 and CDR2 are SGHVS and FNYEAQ. The CDR3 is made up of 14 amino acids. The CDR3 reads CASSPGTFGYEQYF. The CDR3 DNA sequence: TGTGCCAGCAGTCCCGGGACATTTGGCTACGAGCAGTACTTC.

This clonotype has a handful of counts. The V call is TRBV6-1, the J call TRBJ2-5; D possibly corresponds to TRBD2 (6 bases). V shed 6 bases and J shed 4 bases, with 18 bases lying between them. From germline, CDR1 is MNHNS and CDR2 SASEGT. The length of the CDR3 is 15 residues. The CDR3 sequence: CASRDTGVLIETQYF. CDR3 sequence (DNA): TGTGCCAGCAGGGATACGGGAGTTCTTATAGAGACCCAGTACTTC.

This clonotype was recorded at least ten times. The rearrangement joins TRBV12-3 or TRBV12-4 to TRBJ2-7; 10 nucleotides align to TRBD2. The CDR3 covers 15 residues. The V segment lost 7 bases and the J segment 1 base; nucleotides outside the gene matches: 7. The chain's CDR3 is CASMILAGPSYEQYF. DNA for the CDR3: TGTGCCAGCATGATACTAGCGGGACCTTCCTACGAGCAGTACTTC.

This clonotype was recorded a few times. The J gene is TRBJ2-1, the V gene TRBV29-1; D might be TRBD2 (5 bases). The CDR3 sequence is 16 residues long. The V gene's germline CDR1 is SQVTM and CDR2 ANQGSEA. Trimming left V 0 bases short and J 4 bases short, with 16 bases between. CDR3 region: CSVEDRRRSTYNEQFF. The CDR3 coding sequence is TGCAGCGTTGAAGATAGAAGGAGGAGTACATACAATGAGCAGTTCTTC.

The V and J genes are TRBV4-2 and TRBJ2-5; D call uncertain. The assigned J gene may be wrong: the sequence end matches TRBJ2-1 better. The CDR3 covers 14 residues. Per germline, CDR1 LGHNA and CDR2 YNFKEQ. CDR3 DNA sequence: TGTGCCAGCAGCCAAGGTCAGCTTATCGATGAGCAGTTCTTC. It yields the protein CASSQGQLIDEQFF.

This clonotype was observed many times. The chain is built from TRBV7-6 and TRBJ1-2; D remains ambiguous. Germline lookup yields CDR1 SGHVS and CDR2 FNYEAQ. Trimming shortened V by 5 bases and J by 6 bases, and 7 bases separated the two germline ends. The length of the CDR3 is 11 residues. CDR3 bases: TGTGCCAGCAGCCCCCGGGATGGCTACACCTTC. It codes for CASSPRDGYTF.